The 5 T cell receptor beta chains reported below all come from one sample, sequenced in a study of cytomegalovirus exposure and HLA in healthy donors. The PCR contained 60 Vbeta and 13 Jbeta primers. Assay: immunoSEQ multiplex PCR; the TCRdb copy retains only in-frame clones and omits some. The profile shows about 160,000 clones, over 75% of them singletons. Sequenced input: PBMCs. The receptors derive from a human donor in good health.

This chain uses TRBV11-2 with TRBJ1-2; D not certain. Germline values: CDR1 SGHAT, CDR2 FQNNGV. The CDR3 totals 13 residues. Trimming cost V 4 bases and J 4 bases, with 10 bases left between them. As DNA, the CDR3 is TGTGCCAGCAGCTCCCCTTTTTCCTATGGCTACACCTTC. Residues: CASSSPFSYGYTF.

V is TRBV6-5 and J is TRBJ2-1; a weak D match, TRBD1 (5 bases). Per the germline V gene, CDR1 is MNHEY and CDR2 is SVGAGI. The CDR3 runs 14 residues. The ends were cut back, 6 bases at V and 2 bases at J, with 11 bases in the middle. CDR3 nucleotides: TGTGCCAGCAGAAACGGACAAGCCTACAATGAGCAGTTCTTC. Its protein product is CASRNGQAYNEQFF.

V is TRBV19 and J is TRBJ2-5; no reliable D call. Trimming stripped 6 bases from V and 4 bases from J, with 18 bases between. Germline values: CDR1 LNHDA, CDR2 SQIVND (reference sequence). The CDR3 is 15 residues long. DNA of the CDR3: TGTGCCAGTAGAACATCTTCGCGGATCGGAGAGACCCAGTACTTC. As protein: CASRTSSRIGETQYF.

The chain recombines TRBV9 with TRBJ2-4; 9 bases line up with TRBD1. Trimming cost V 5 bases and J 6 bases; bases outside gene matches: 9. The CDR3 runs to 15 residues. Germline values: CDR1 SGDLS, CDR2 YYNGEE. CDR3 protein: CASSATGGAGNIQYF. The CDR3 DNA reads TGTGCCAGCAGTGCCACAGGGGGCGCCGGAAACATTCAGTACTTC.

V is TRBV5-1 and J is TRBJ2-3; D is possibly TRBD1 (5 bases). V gave up 4 bases and J gave up 4 bases, with 13 bases separating them. The CDR3 length is 14 residues. Germline CDR1 SGHRS, CDR2 YFSETQ. CDR3 DNA sequence: TGCGCCAGCAGCCCATTAGGGGTTGCAGATACGCAGTATTTT. It codes for CASSPLGVADTQYF.